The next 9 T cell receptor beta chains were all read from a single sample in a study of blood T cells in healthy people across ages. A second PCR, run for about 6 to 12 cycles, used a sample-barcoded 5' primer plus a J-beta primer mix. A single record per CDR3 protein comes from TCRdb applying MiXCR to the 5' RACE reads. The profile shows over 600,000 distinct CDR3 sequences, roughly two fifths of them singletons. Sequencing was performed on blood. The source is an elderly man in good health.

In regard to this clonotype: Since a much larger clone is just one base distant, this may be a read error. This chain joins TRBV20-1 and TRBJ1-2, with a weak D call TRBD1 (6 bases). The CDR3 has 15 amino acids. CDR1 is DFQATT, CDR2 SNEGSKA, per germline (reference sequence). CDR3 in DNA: TGCAGTGCTAGAGTTTCAGGGGAGAGAATCTATGGCCACACCTTC. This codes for CSARVSGERIYGHTF.

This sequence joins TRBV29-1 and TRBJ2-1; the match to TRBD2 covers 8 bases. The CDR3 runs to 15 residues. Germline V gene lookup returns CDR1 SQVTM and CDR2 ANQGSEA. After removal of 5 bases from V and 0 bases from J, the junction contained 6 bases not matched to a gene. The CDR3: CSVLAGATSYNEQFF. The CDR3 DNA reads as TGCAGCGTTCTAGCGGGCGCGACCTCCTACAATGAGCAGTTCTTC.

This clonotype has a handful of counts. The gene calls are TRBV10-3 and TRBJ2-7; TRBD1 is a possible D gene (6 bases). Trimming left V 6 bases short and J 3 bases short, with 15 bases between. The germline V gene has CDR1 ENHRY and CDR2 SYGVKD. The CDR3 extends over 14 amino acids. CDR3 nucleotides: TGTGCCATCAGGGTTGGGGGCAGGGGCTACGAGCAGTACTTC. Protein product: CAIRVGGRGYEQYF.

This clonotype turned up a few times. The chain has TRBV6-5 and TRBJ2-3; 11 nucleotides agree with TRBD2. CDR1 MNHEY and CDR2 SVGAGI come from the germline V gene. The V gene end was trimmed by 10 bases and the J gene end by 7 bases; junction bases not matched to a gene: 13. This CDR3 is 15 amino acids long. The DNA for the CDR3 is TGTGCCACATCAGGGACTAGCGGATTTACACATACGCAGTATTTT. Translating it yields CATSGTSGFTHTQYF.

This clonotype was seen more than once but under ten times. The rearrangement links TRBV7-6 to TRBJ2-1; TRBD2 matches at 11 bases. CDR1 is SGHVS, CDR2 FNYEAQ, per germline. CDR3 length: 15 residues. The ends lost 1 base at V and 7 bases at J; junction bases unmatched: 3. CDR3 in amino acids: CASSLVPSGGNEQFF. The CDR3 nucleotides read TGTGCCAGCAGCTTAGTGCCTAGCGGGGGGAATGAGCAGTTCTTC.

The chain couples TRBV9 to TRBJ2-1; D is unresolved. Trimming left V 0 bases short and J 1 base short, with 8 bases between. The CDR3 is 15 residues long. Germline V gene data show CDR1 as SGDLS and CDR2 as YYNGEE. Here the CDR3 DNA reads TGTGCCAGCAGCGTAGACCACAAGTCCTACAATGAGCAGTTCTTC. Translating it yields CASSVDHKSYNEQFF.

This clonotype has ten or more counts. This CDR3 is CSARVSGRVDTQYF. CDR3 coding DNA: TGCAGTGCTAGAGTGTCCGGACGGGTAGATACGCAGTATTTT. The rearrangement links TRBV20-1 to TRBJ2-3; D remains unclear. Trimming removed 1 base at V and 5 bases at J, with 13 bases between. The CDR3 extends over 14 amino acids. Germline CDR1 DFQATT, CDR2 SNEGSKA (reference sequence).

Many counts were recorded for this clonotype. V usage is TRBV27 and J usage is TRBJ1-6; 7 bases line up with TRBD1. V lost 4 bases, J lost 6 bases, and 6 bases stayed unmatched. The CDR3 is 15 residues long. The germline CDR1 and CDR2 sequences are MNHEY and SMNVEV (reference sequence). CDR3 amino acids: CASSYGTALNSPLHF. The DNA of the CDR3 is TGTGCCAGCAGTTACGGGACAGCACTTAATTCACCCCTCCACTTT.

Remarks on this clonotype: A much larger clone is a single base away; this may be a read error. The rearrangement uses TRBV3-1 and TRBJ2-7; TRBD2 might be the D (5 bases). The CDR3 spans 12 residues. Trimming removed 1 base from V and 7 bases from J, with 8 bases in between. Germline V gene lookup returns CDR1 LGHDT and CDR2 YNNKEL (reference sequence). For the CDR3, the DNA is TGTGCCAGCAGCCAAGGAGGGATGGAGCAGTACTTC. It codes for CASSQGGMEQYF.